The present entry profiles one T cell receptor (beta chain) with its context. There are 16 residues in the CDR3. V trimming: 3 bases; J trimming: 6 bases; junction bases outside the gene matches: 6. CDR1 is SGDLS, CDR2 YYNGEE, per germline. This entry belongs to a study of blood T cells in healthy people across ages. Together with a sample-barcoded 5' primer, a J-beta primer mix was included in a second PCR lasting 7 to 11 cycles. One entry per CDR3 protein, called by TCRdb with MiXCR from the 5' RACE reads. The sample lists roughly 680,000 distinct CDR3 sequences, more than 20% occurring once. Specimen: blood. The receptor was derived from a man between 65 and 80 years old in good health. The chain recombines TRBV9 with TRBJ2-1; TRBD2 agrees at 13 bases. The CDR3 DNA reads as TGTGCCAGCAGCGCCGGGACTAGCGGGACCACCAATGAGCAGTTCTTC. Its protein is CASSAGTSGTTNEQFF.